The 11 T cell receptor beta chains below were found in one sample sequenced in a study of T-cell reconstitution after alpha-beta-depleted transplantation in children. TCRbeta library construction was performed incorporating unique molecular identifiers. One entry per CDR3 protein results from TCRdb running MiXCR on the PCR reads. The sample lists around 600,000 distinct CDR3 sequences, 23% occurring once. The sample was PBMCs, mostly from graft donor cells, taken 360 days after TCRalphabeta/CD19-depleted stem cell transplant. These receptors were taken from a boy younger than two who had a stem cell transplant for acute myeloid leukemia, so the T cells may come from the graft donor.

This chain joins TRBV25-1 and TRBJ2-5; 9 nucleotides match TRBD2. The V gene end was trimmed by 6 bases and the J gene end by 2 bases; junction bases not matched to a gene: 4. The CDR3 contains 14 residues. Germline CDR1 MGHDK, CDR2 SYGVNS. CDR3: CASSGSGGQETQYF. CDR3 coding DNA: TGTGCCAGCAGCGGGAGCGGGGGGCAAGAGACCCAGTACTTC.

The chain's CDR3 is CSVARLATGNEQFF. CDR3 bases: TGCAGCGTCGCCCGACTAGCAACGGGGAATGAGCAGTTCTTC. V is TRBV29-1 and J is TRBJ2-1; 7 positions match TRBD2. The CDR3 is 14 amino acids. Per germline, CDR1 SQVTM and CDR2 ANQGSEA. Trimming removed 6 bases from V and 7 bases from J; junction bases left unmatched: 12.

This clonotype was found many times. This chain uses TRBV6-2 or TRBV6-3 with TRBJ2-2; D possibly uses TRBD1 or TRBD2 (6 bases each). V was clipped by 1 base and J by 6 bases, with 12 bases between them. CDR3 length: 15 amino acids. Germline-derived CDR1 and CDR2 are MNHEY and SVGEGT. CDR3 protein: CASSYLKGGPGELFF. CDR3 nucleotides: TGTGCCAGCAGTTACTTGAAGGGGGGCCCCGGGGAGCTGTTTTTT.

This clonotype was seen ten or more times. This chain links TRBV6-5 with TRBJ2-1, with D possibly being TRBD1 (6 bases). This CDR3 is 14 amino acids long. The germline V gene encodes CDR1 MNHEY and CDR2 SVGAGI. The V end lost 0 bases, the J end lost 7 bases, and 10 bases lay between the germline ends. The CDR3 coding sequence is TGTGCCAGCAGTTACTCTCGACAGGCTAATGAGCAGTTCTTC. As protein: CASSYSRQANEQFF.

This clonotype was observed a single time. CDR3 residues: CSAIPAGQGRKTQYF. Here the CDR3 DNA reads TGCAGTGCTATCCCGGCGGGACAGGGGAGGAAGACCCAGTACTTC. V gene TRBV20-1 combines with J gene TRBJ2-5; the match to TRBD1 covers 10 bases. The CDR3 covers 15 residues. CDR1 is DFQATT and CDR2 is SNEGSKA in the germline V gene (reference sequence). V shed 4 bases, J shed 6 bases, and the junction held 11 bases outside the gene matches.

J is TRBJ2-7 and V is TRBV10-3; unclear D gene. The CDR3 totals 12 residues. In germline, CDR1 is ENHRY, CDR2 SYGVKD. Trimming shortened V by 10 bases and J by 2 bases, and 12 bases separated the two germline ends. DNA of the CDR3: TGTGCCACCGCAGACACCCCCTACGAGCAGTACTTC. It codes for CATADTPYEQYF.

This clonotype occurred a few times. This chain uses TRBV12-3 or TRBV12-4 with TRBJ2-5; a weak D match, TRBD2 (5 bases). Trimming stripped 3 bases from V and 5 bases from J, with 10 bases between. This CDR3 is 13 amino acids long. The CDR3 region is CASSFEGTETQYF. The CDR3 DNA follows: TGTGCCAGCAGTTTTGAGGGCACGGAGACCCAGTACTTC.

The table lists this clonotype with many counts. The chain combines TRBV29-1 with TRBJ2-1; 14 nucleotides agree with TRBD2. Germline V gene lookup returns CDR1 SQVTM and CDR2 ANQGSEA. Trimming cost V 6 bases and J 8 bases; bases outside gene matches: 6. The CDR3 loop spans 14 amino acids. CDR3 protein: CSVLGLAGGHEQFF. The DNA for the CDR3 is TGCAGCGTCCTTGGACTAGCGGGGGGCCATGAGCAGTTCTTC.

This clonotype was counted at least ten times. The rearrangement joins TRBV12-3 or TRBV12-4 to TRBJ1-3; perhaps TRBD1 as D (6 bases). V lost 6 bases to trimming and J lost 4 bases, with 13 bases between them. This CDR3 has 14 residues. CDR3 DNA sequence: TGTGCCAGCAGCCCACGGACAGACGGAAACACCATATATTTT. Residues: CASSPRTDGNTIYF.

The rearrangement links TRBV6-5 to TRBJ1-1; no clear D gene. The CDR3 spans 11 residues. V was clipped by 6 bases and J by 8 bases, with 10 bases between them. Germline CDR1 and CDR2: MNHEY and SVGAGI. DNA for the CDR3: TGTGCCAGCAGCACCCCGCCGGAAGCTTTCTTT. This sequence encodes CASSTPPEAFF.

This clonotype was detected ten times or more. The gene calls are TRBV25-1 and TRBJ2-1; D is undetermined. Trimming stripped 1 base from V and 8 bases from J, with 12 bases between. The CDR3 runs 14 residues. CDR1 is MGHDK and CDR2 is SYGVNS in the germline V gene. The CDR3 loop is CASSESRRVDEQFF. CDR3 nucleotide sequence: TGTGCCAGCAGTGAATCACGTAGAGTGGATGAGCAGTTCTTC.